Below, one TCR beta chain is given with its context. The PCR employed 60 Vbeta primers together with 13 Jbeta primers. Assay: immunoSEQ multiplex PCR; the TCRdb copy retains only in-frame clones and omits some. Of roughly 190,000 clones listed, 65% to 85% are singletons. This sample stems from a study of cytomegalovirus exposure and HLA in healthy donors. The CDR3 sequence is 18 residues long. Sequencing was performed on PBMCs. This chain links TRBV12-2 with TRBJ2-2; the table's D call, TRBD1, has no DNA check behind it. TRBV12-2 represents a pseudogene. The receptor was derived from a middle-aged man in good health and CMV-seropositive. The chain's CDR3 is CASRLKLTGGRGTGELFF. CDR3 DNA sequence: TGTGCAAGTCGCTTAAAACTAACAGGGGGCAGAGGCACCGGGGAGCTGTTTTTT.